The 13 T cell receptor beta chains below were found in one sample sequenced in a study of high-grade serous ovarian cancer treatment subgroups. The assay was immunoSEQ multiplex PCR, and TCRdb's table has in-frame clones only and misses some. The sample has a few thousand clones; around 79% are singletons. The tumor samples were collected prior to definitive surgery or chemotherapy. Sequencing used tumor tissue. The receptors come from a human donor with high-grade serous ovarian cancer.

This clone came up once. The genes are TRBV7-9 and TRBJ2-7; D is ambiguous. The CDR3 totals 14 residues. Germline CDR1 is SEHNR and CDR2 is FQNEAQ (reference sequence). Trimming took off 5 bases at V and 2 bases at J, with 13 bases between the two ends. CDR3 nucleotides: TGTGCCAGCAGCGGCAGTCTCAAACCCTACGAGCAGTACTTC. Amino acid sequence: CASSGSLKPYEQYF.

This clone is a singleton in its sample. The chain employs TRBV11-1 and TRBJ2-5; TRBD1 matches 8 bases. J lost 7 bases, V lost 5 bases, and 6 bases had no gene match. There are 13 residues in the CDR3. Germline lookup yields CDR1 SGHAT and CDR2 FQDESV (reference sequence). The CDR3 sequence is CASSRGQGGTQYF. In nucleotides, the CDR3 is TGTGCCAGCAGCCGCGGACAGGGCGGGACCCAGTACTTC. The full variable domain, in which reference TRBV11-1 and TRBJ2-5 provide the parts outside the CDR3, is EAEVAQSPRYKITEKSQAVAFWCDPISGHATLYWYRQILGQGPELLVQFQDESVVDDSQLPKDRFSAERLKGVDSTLKIQPAELGDSAMYLCASSRGQGGTQYFGPGTRLLVL.

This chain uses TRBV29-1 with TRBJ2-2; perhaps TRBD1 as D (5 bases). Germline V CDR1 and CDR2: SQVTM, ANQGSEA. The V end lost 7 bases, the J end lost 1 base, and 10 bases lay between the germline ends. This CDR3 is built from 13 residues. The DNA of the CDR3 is TGCAGCGCCAGGGTTGAGAACACCGGGGAGCTGTTTTTT. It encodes CSARVENTGELFF.

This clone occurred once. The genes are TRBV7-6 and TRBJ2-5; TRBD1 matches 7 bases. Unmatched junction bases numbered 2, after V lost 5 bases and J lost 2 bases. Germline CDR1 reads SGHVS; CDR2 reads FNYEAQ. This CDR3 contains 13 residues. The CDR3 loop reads CASSQGQQETQYF. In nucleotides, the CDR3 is TGTGCCAGCAGCCAGGGACAGCAAGAGACCCAGTACTTC.

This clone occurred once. CDR3 sequence: CASSFTWTGHEQFF. Written as DNA, the CDR3 is TGTGCCAGCAGCTTTACTTGGACAGGGCACGAGCAGTTCTTC. This sequence joins TRBV5-6 and TRBJ2-1; 8 bases align to TRBD1. The V gene end was trimmed by 2 bases and the J gene end by 10 bases; junction bases not matched to a gene: 8. There are 14 residues in the CDR3. CDR1 is SGHDT, CDR2 YYEEEE, per germline.

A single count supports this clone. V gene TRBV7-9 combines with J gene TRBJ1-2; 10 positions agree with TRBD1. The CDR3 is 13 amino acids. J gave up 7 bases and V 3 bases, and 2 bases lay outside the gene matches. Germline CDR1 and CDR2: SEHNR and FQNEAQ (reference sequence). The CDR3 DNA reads TGTGCCAGCAGCTTGGGACAGGGGAGTGGCTACACCTTC. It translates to CASSLGQGSGYTF.

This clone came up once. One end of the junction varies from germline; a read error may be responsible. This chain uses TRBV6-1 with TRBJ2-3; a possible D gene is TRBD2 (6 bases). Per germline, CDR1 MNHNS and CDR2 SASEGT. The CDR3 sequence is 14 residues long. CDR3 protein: CASTELARTDTQYF. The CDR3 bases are TGTGCCAGCACTGAACTAGCCCGCACAGATACGCAGTATTTT.

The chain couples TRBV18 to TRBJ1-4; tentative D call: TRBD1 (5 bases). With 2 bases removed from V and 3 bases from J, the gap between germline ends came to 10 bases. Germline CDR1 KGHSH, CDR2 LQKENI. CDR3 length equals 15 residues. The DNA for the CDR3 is TGTGCCAGCTCACCAGATGGGGCGTCTAATGAAAAACTGTTTTTT. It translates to CASSPDGASNEKLFF.

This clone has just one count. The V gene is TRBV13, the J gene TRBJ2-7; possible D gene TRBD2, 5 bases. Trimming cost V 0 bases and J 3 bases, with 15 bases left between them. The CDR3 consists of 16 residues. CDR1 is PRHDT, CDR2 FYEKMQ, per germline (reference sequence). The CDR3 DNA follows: TGTGCCAGCAGCTTAGGCCTAACCTACGGAGGCTACGAGCAGTACTTC. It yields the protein CASSLGLTYGGYEQYF. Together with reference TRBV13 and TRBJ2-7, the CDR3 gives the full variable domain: AAGVIQSPRHLIKEKRETATLKCYPIPRHDTVYWYQQGPGQDPQFLISFYEKMQSDKGSIPDRFSAQQFSDYHSELNMSSLELGDSALYFCASSLGLTYGGYEQYFGPGTRLTVT.

The CDR3 DNA is TGTGCCAGCAGCTTGGCCGGGGGACAGTACAATGAGCAGTTCTTC. As protein: CASSLAGGQYNEQFF. The chain has TRBV5-6 and TRBJ2-1; tentative D call: TRBD1 (7 bases). V was pared by 0 bases and J by 4 bases, with 11 bases between. The CDR3 loop spans 15 amino acids. Germline assignment: CDR1 SGHDT and CDR2 YYEEEE.

The CDR3 sequence is CASSGGPGAQYF. For the CDR3, the DNA is TGCGCCAGCAGTGGAGGCCCTGGGGCCCAGTACTTC. V and J are TRBV10-2 and TRBJ2-5; no reliable D call. V lost 4 bases, J lost 9 bases, and 12 bases lay in between. CDR3 length equals 12 residues. Germline CDR1 and CDR2: WSHSY and SAAADI.

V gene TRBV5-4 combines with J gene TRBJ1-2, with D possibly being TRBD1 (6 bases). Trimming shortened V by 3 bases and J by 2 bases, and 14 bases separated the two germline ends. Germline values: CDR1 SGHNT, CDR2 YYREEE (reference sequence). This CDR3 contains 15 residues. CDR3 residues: CASSSGPTGNYGYTF. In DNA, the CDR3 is TGTGCCAGCAGCTCCGGCCCGACAGGAAACTATGGCTACACCTTC.

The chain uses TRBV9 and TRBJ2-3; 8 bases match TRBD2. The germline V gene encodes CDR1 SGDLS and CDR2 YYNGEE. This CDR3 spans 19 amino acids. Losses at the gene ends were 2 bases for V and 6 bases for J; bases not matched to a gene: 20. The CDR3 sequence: CASSVGLVTSGPERDTQYF. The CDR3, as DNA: TGTGCCAGCAGCGTCGGACTAGTTACTAGCGGCCCAGAGAGGGATACGCAGTATTTT. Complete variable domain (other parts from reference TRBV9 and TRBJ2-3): DSGVTQTPKHLITATGQRVTLRCSPRSGDLSVYWYQQSLDQGLQFLIQYYNGEERAKGNILERFSAQQFPDLHSELNLSSLELGDSALYFCASSVGLVTSGPERDTQYFGPGTRLTVL.